What follows are 5 T cell receptor beta chains derived from one specimen sequenced in a study of control samples from healthy donors and cancer patients. Libraries were prepared by immunoSEQ multiplex PCR; TCRdb keeps only in-frame clonotypes and omits some of them. The table includes 140,000 or so clones, 89% detected once. What was sequenced was blood. The receptors here all came from a man aged 25 to 40 in good health.

The chain combines TRBV7-4 with TRBJ2-6; tentative D call: TRBD1 (6 bases). The V gene lost 1 base and the J gene lost 2 bases, with 12 bases spanning the gap. CDR1 is SGHVT and CDR2 is SQSDAQ in the germline V gene. CDR3 length: 17 amino acids. The CDR3: CASSLEEQGAGANVLTF. The CDR3 bases are TGTGCCAGCAGCTTAGAGGAACAGGGTGCTGGGGCCAACGTCCTGACTTTC.

The J gene is TRBJ1-5, the V gene TRBV19; possible D gene TRBD1, 5 bases. Trimming left V 5 bases short and J 1 base short, with 15 bases between. Germline loops: CDR1 LNHDA, CDR2 SQIVND (reference sequence). This CDR3 has 16 residues. CDR3 protein: CASSLRQLGSNQPQHF. The DNA for the CDR3 is TGTGCCAGTAGTCTTAGACAGCTGGGGAGCAATCAGCCCCAGCATTTT.

The chain uses TRBV19 and TRBJ2-1, with D perhaps matching TRBD1 or TRBD2 (7 bases each). Trimming cost V 6 bases and J 5 bases, with 11 bases left between them. The CDR3 covers 13 residues. Germline V gene lookup returns CDR1 LNHDA and CDR2 SQIVND (reference sequence). CDR3 nucleotides: TGTGCCAGTAGCAGGGGGGGGAACAATGAGCAGTTCTTC. It codes for CASSRGGNNEQFF.

This rearrangement joins TRBV7-2 to TRBJ1-4; 7 bases align to TRBD1. Trimming cost V 1 base and J 11 bases; bases outside gene matches: 19. This CDR3 is 18 amino acids long. Germline lookup yields CDR1 SGHTA and CDR2 FQGNSA. CDR3 nucleotide sequence: TGTGCCAGCAGCTTAGACACAGGGGCCATCAGCATGTCCTCCAAACTGTTTTTT. Its protein product is CASSLDTGAISMSSKLFF.

The V gene is TRBV21-1, the J gene TRBJ1-1; TRBD1 is the table's D call and was not checked against the DNA. TRBV21-1 is a documented pseudogene. CDR3 length: 17 amino acids. The CDR3 DNA reads as TGTGCCAGCAGCAAAGTCGGCAGGGGGCCAGATAACACTGAAGCTTTCTTT. This sequence encodes CASSKVGRGPDNTEAFF.